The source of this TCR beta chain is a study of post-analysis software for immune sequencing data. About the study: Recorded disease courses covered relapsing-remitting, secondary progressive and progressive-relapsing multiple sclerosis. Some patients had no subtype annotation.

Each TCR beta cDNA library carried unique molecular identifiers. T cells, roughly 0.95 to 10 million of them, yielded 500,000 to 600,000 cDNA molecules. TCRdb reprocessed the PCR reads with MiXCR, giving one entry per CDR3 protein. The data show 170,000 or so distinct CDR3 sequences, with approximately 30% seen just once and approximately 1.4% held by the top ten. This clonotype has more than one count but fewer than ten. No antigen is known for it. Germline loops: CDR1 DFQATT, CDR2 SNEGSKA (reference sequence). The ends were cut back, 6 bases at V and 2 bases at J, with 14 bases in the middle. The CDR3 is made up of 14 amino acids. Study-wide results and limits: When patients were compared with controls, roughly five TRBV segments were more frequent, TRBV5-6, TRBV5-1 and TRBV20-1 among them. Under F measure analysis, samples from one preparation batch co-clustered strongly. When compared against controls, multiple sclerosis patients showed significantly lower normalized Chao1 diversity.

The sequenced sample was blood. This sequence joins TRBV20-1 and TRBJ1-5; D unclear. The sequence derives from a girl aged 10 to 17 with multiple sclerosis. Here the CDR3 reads CSAPVGDGNQPQHF. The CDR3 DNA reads TGCAGTGCCCCGGTCGGTGATGGCAATCAGCCCCAGCATTTT.